This T cell receptor beta chain was obtained from a study of Tregs in tolerant kidney transplant recipients. Overall study results and limits: Tregs expanded with activated donor B cells seemed most donor-specific. Validation in larger populations is needed because few patients were studied.

This clone was seen a few times. Its antigen is not known. Thawed PBMCs were FACS-sorted into unstimulated CD4+CD25+CD127- regulatory T cells, CD4+CD25- non-regulatory cells, CD4 and CD8 cells. Measured with immunoSEQ multiplex PCR; TCRdb has only the in-frame clones, and not every one. The sample contains roughly 120,000 clones, approximately 90% of which appear only once. The CDR3 covers 10 residues. Germline V gene sequence: CDR1 GTSNPN, CDR2 SVGIG (reference sequence). V was cut by 1 base and J by 7 bases, with 5 bases left in between. The source material was CD4+ T cells from blood. The chain combines TRBV30 with TRBJ2-7; no definite D call. The sequence was obtained from a human donor in good health. The DNA of the CDR3 is TGTGCCTGGAGTGGGCCAGAGCAGTACTTC. It codes for CAWSGPEQYF.